This TCR beta chain emerged from a study of Ad26.COV2.S vaccination and SARS-CoV-2 variants. The germline CDR1 and CDR2 sequences are SGHRS and YFSETQ. The length of the CDR3 is 14 residues. With V trimmed by 4 bases and J by 3 bases, 6 bases remained unmatched. Comments on this clone: The antigen is not known.

Treatment described: approximately 18 received Ad26.COV2.S at low or high dose, single or two shots; 5 received placebo; per-sample allocation not given. Sampling occurred on day 63 after the first vaccine or placebo injection. Built on an Ad26 vector, the vaccine expressed Wuhan-strain SARS-CoV-2 spike. Clones were sequenced by immunoSEQ multiplex PCR, and TCRdb holds only the in-frame ones, with some missing. The data contain some 480,000 clones, roughly 85% of them singletons. General study results and limits: Total T cell responses, in the TCR breadth and depth analyses, may have been underestimated.

The chain combines TRBV5-1 with TRBJ2-7, with 8 bases matching TRBD1. This clonotype was obtained from a person aged 18-60 years who received the Ad26.COV2.S COVID-19 vaccine or a placebo. The source was peripheral blood, collected in a trial of Ad26.COV2.S vaccine versus placebo. CDR3 loop: CASSPGTGLYEQYF. The CDR3 DNA is TGCGCCAGCAGCCCCGGGACAGGACTCTACGAGCAGTACTTC.